This is a list of T cell receptor beta chains from one sample in a study of human T cells and chemical hapten exposure. MiXCR, applied by TCRdb to the RACE reads, yields one record per CDR3 protein. Of about 250,000 distinct CDR3 sequences listed, roughly 8% are singletons. Material: whole blood, obtained in connection with sensitization to the hapten diphenylcyclopropenone (DPC). The source of these receptors is a man between 18 and 35 years old with alopecia areata. Some clones in this sample may be carry-over from other donors' samples. Both conserved end residues are part of each CDR3. D genes are given only for firm matches. A clone size is listed for some rows: how often the clone was seen (once, few, many), or a class if it is expanded.

DNA,CDR3,V,J,D,length,size
TGCGCCAGCCGGACAGGGCCTAGGGAAAAACTGTTTTTT,CASRTGPREKLFF,TRBV5-1,TRBJ1-4,TRBD1,13,many
TGTGCCAGCAGCACTAGGGACGCCCCTAACTATGGCTACACCTTC,CASSTRDAPNYGYTF,TRBV9,TRBJ1-2,.,15,few
TGTGCCACCCGCTCGGGGACAGAGATTAAGAACACTGAAGCTTTCTTT,CATRSGTEIKNTEAFF,TRBV2,TRBJ1-1,TRBD1,16,few
TGTGCCAGCAGGCCCGGACAGGTTTTTGGTCAGCCCCAGCATTTT,CASRPGQVFGQPQHF,TRBV12-3/TRBV12-4,TRBJ1-5,TRBD1,15,few
TGTGCCAGCAGCTTGTACAGTACCACTGAAGCTTTCTTT,CASSLYSTTEAFF,TRBV5-4,TRBJ1-1,.,13,many
TGCAGCGTTGAACCCCCTGGGGATACGCAGTATTTT,CSVEPPGDTQYF,TRBV29-1,TRBJ2-3,.,12,many
TGTGCCACCAGCAGGGACAGGGGCGTTGATTCACCCCTCCACTTT,CATSRDRGVDSPLHF,TRBV15,TRBJ1-6,TRBD1,15,few
TGTGCCAGCAGCTTTGGGATCACCGGGGAGCTGTTTTTT,CASSFGITGELFF,TRBV7-9,TRBJ2-2,.,13,many
TGTGCCACGACCACCGGGACACTCTCCTACGAGCAGTACTTC,CATTTGTLSYEQYF,TRBV10-3,TRBJ2-7,.,14,.
TGCGCCAGCAGCCCTAGGGCCCGGACTGAAGCTTTCTTT,CASSPRARTEAFF,TRBV4-3,TRBJ1-1,.,13,.
TGCAGTGCTAGCGGGGGGTTCGGAAACACCATATATTTT,CSASGGFGNTIYF,TRBV20-1,TRBJ1-3,.,13,.
TGTGCCAGCAGTCCTGGACAGGGTTTACATGAGCAGTTCTTC,CASSPGQGLHEQFF,TRBV27,TRBJ2-1,TRBD1,14,.
TGTGCCAGCAGCCACGGGACAGAGAACACCGGGGAGCTGTTTTTT,CASSHGTENTGELFF,TRBV4-2,TRBJ2-2,TRBD1,15,.
TGTGCCAGCAGCTTTAAGGGAAGTGGATTTTACAATGAGCAGTTCTTC,CASSFKGSGFYNEQFF,TRBV11-2,TRBJ2-1,.,16,few
TGTGCCAGCAGTAGACAGGGAGAGACCCAGTACTTC,CASSRQGETQYF,TRBV12-3/TRBV12-4,TRBJ2-5,TRBD1,12,few
TGTGCCAGCAGAGGACAGGGTCTGGACACTGAAGCTTTCTTT,CASRGQGLDTEAFF,TRBV6-1,TRBJ1-1,TRBD1,14,few
TGTGCCACCACAGGGTTGGGCGGGGAGCCCCAGCATTTT,CATTGLGGEPQHF,TRBV24-1,TRBJ1-5,.,13,few
TGTGCCAGCAGCTTAGGTGCGGGTAGCGCTGAAGCTTTCTTT,CASSLGAGSAEAFF,TRBV7-9,TRBJ1-1,.,14,few
TGTGCCAGCAGTTACTCAAGTCGTTATGGCTACACCTTC,CASSYSSRYGYTF,TRBV6-2/TRBV6-3,TRBJ1-2,.,13,few
TGTGCCAGCAGCCAAGGGACAGGTTATTCACCCCTCCACTTT,CASSQGTGYSPLHF,TRBV3-1,TRBJ1-6,TRBD1,14,.
TGTGCCACCAGTACGAGATCCGGGGAGCTGTTTTTT,CATSTRSGELFF,TRBV15,TRBJ2-2,.,12,.
TGTGCCAGCAGGGCCCCGGGACAGGGATCCGGGACCCAGTACTTC,CASRAPGQGSGTQYF,TRBV12-3/TRBV12-4,TRBJ2-5,TRBD1,15,few
TGTGCCAGCAGTTTAGAGGGTTTCACTGAAGCTTTCTTT,CASSLEGFTEAFF,TRBV12-3/TRBV12-4,TRBJ1-1,.,13,many
TGTGCCAGCAGACGGACAGGGGGCATCCATGGCTACACCTTC,CASRRTGGIHGYTF,TRBV27,TRBJ1-2,TRBD1,14,.
TGTGCCAGCAGTTACTCGAGTCTCGGGAATCAGCCCCAGCATTTT,CASSYSSLGNQPQHF,TRBV6-2/TRBV6-3,TRBJ1-5,.,15,.